What follows are 17 T cell receptor beta chains derived from one specimen sequenced in a study of blood T cell repertoires in COVID-19. Produced via immunoSEQ multiplex PCR; TCRdb's table is partial and in-frame only. The sample carries 150,000 to 200,000 clones, 70% to 85% recorded once. Sequencing was performed on peripheral blood. The receptors were sampled from a human donor with acute or convalescent COVID-19. The donor label of this sample is uncertain.

Only a few counts were recorded for this clone. DNA of the CDR3: TGTGCCAGCCAGACAAGCCTGAACACTGAAGCTTTCTTT. Translating gives CASQTSLNTEAFF. The chain uses TRBV28 and TRBJ1-1; D is uncertain. The CDR3 loop spans 13 amino acids. The V gene lost 8 bases and the J gene lost 0 bases, with 10 bases spanning the gap. Per germline, CDR1 MDHEN and CDR2 SYDVKM.

In this sample, this clone turned up once. The rearrangement uses TRBV20-1 and TRBJ2-7, with D possibly matching TRBD1 (6 bases). The V gene lost 3 bases and the J gene lost 5 bases, with 17 bases spanning the gap. This CDR3 has 14 residues. Germline V CDR1 and CDR2: DFQATT, SNEGSKA (reference sequence). In DNA, the CDR3 is TGCAGTGCTAGTATCCAGGGGCGAGGGGACGAGCAGTACTTC. Translating it yields CSASIQGRGDEQYF.

The chain employs TRBV12-3 or TRBV12-4 and TRBJ1-5; weak D call: TRBD1 (6 bases). V lost 5 bases and J 7 bases, leaving 9 bases between the germline ends. This CDR3 region has 12 residues. The CDR3 DNA sequence: TGTGCCAGCAGTCCCGGACAGCAGCCCCAGCATTTT. It specifies CASSPGQQPQHF.

The rearrangement links TRBV18 to TRBJ2-1; D is unclear. Germline CDR1 is KGHSH and CDR2 is LQKENI. Trimming took 6 bases from V and 0 from J, leaving 18 bases between them. The CDR3 consists of 17 residues. The CDR3 loop is CASSIGEVQISYNEQFF. CDR3 nucleotide sequence: TGTGCCAGCTCCATTGGAGAGGTTCAGATCTCCTACAATGAGCAGTTCTTC.

This clone appeared a single time. The rearrangement uses TRBV5-8 and TRBJ1-6; 9 positions match TRBD1. Trimming at V came to 4 bases and at J to 5 bases, leaving 4 bases not matched to a gene. CDR1 and CDR2 (germline): SGHTS, YDEGEE. The CDR3 spans 15 residues. CDR3 sequence: CASSQQGAHNSPLHF. Here the CDR3 DNA reads TGTGCCAGCAGCCAACAGGGGGCCCATAATTCACCCCTCCACTTT.

The chain couples TRBV19 to TRBJ1-3; D not resolved. V lost 3 bases and J lost 7, with 13 bases in between. The CDR3 is 14 residues long. Looked up from germline, CDR1 is LNHDA and CDR2 is SQIVND (reference sequence). The CDR3 nucleotides are TGTGCCAGTAGTATTGAGGCTTTGCGGAACACCATATATTTT. This sequence encodes CASSIEALRNTIYF. The full variable domain, its missing parts supplied by reference TRBV19 and TRBJ1-3, is DGGITQSPKYLFRKEGQNVTLSCEQNLNHDAMYWYRQDPGQGLRLIYYSQIVNDFQKGDIAEGYSVSREKKESFPLTVTSAQKNPTAFYLCASSIEALRNTIYFGEGSWLTVV.

This clone was seen many times. This chain joins TRBV24-1 and TRBJ2-2; D might be TRBD1 (5 bases). Germline CDR1 is KGHDR and CDR2 is SFDVKD. The CDR3 has 17 residues. The germline V and J ends were trimmed by 4 bases and 1 base, with 15 bases remaining between them. DNA for the CDR3: TGTGCCACCAGTGAACGACGGACAATTGTGAACACCGGGGAGCTGTTTTTT. It codes for CATSERRTIVNTGELFF.

The V and J genes are TRBV3-1 (or the pseudogene TRBV3-2) and TRBJ2-7; 8 bases agree with TRBD2. Germline V gene sequence: CDR1 LGHDT, CDR2 YNNKEL (reference sequence). The V segment lost 4 bases and the J segment 6 bases; nucleotides outside the gene matches: 2. The CDR3 runs 12 residues. The CDR3 spells CASSLAGGEQYF. Written as DNA, the CDR3 is TGTGCCAGCAGCCTCGCGGGAGGCGAGCAGTACTTC.

The V gene is TRBV5-1, the J gene TRBJ1-2; 12 bases agree with TRBD1. CDR1 SGHRS and CDR2 YFSETQ come from the germline V gene. J was trimmed by 7 bases and V by 1 base; bases with no gene match: 8. This CDR3 spans 16 amino acids. The CDR3 sequence: CASSLQPGQGAGGYTF. In nucleotides, the CDR3 is TGCGCCAGCAGCTTGCAACCGGGACAGGGGGCCGGTGGCTACACCTTC.

The gene calls are TRBV2 and TRBJ1-2; D gene ambiguous. This CDR3 has 13 residues. Germline V gene lookup returns CDR1 SNHLY and CDR2 FYNNEI. V was shortened by 0 bases and J by 4 bases, with 6 bases between the two germline ends. The CDR3 region is CASSEAQLYGYTF. In DNA, the CDR3 is TGTGCCAGCAGTGAAGCACAGCTCTATGGCTACACCTTC.

This chain joins TRBV5-1 and TRBJ1-1; 7 bases map to TRBD1. Germline trimming cut 4 bases from V and 1 base from J; bases unmatched to any gene: 10. Germline CDR1 SGHRS, CDR2 YFSETQ. CDR3 length: 16 residues. The CDR3 region has the DNA TGCGCCAGCAGCAAGGGACAGCCCCAGGCGAACACTGAAGCTTTCTTT. Protein product: CASSKGQPQANTEAFF.

The chain joins TRBV9 to TRBJ2-2; 11 bases line up with TRBD2. Per the germline V gene, CDR1 is SGDLS and CDR2 is YYNGEE. The CDR3 runs 15 residues. The trim removed 2 bases at V and 6 bases at J, leaving 3 bases unmatched. CDR3 DNA sequence: TGTGCCAGCAGCGTCACTAGCGGGAGTTCCGGGGAGCTGTTTTTT. The encoded protein is CASSVTSGSSGELFF. Together with reference TRBV9 and TRBJ2-2, the CDR3 gives the full variable domain: DSGVTQTPKHLITATGQRVTLRCSPRSGDLSVYWYQQSLDQGLQFLIQYYNGEERAKGNILERFSAQQFPDLHSELNLSSLELGDSALYFCASSVTSGSSGELFFGEGSRLTVL.

The V and J genes are TRBV28 and TRBJ2-7, with 10 bases aligning to TRBD2. With V trimmed by 8 bases and J by 2 bases, 3 bases remained unmatched. Germline V gene lookup returns CDR1 MDHEN and CDR2 SYDVKM. The CDR3 length is 13 residues. The CDR3 protein is CASFSGRPYEQYF. DNA of the CDR3: TGTGCCAGCTTTAGCGGGAGGCCCTACGAGCAGTACTTC.

The chain has TRBV5-1 and TRBJ2-2, with 10 bases identical to TRBD2. This CDR3 is built from 16 residues. CDR1 is SGHRS and CDR2 is YFSETQ in the germline V gene. Trimming removed 0 bases from V and 4 bases from J; junction bases left unmatched: 3. Written as DNA, the CDR3 is TGCGCCAGCAGCTTGGCCCTAGCGGGAGTCACCGGGGAGCTGTTTTTT. Amino acids: CASSLALAGVTGELFF.

This clone has a single count. The gene calls are TRBV5-1 and TRBJ2-7; TRBD1 aligns across 9 bases. This CDR3 has 15 amino acids. With V trimmed by 5 bases and J by 1 base, 7 bases remained unmatched. The germline gives CDR1 SGHRS, CDR2 YFSETQ. The CDR3 sequence: CASRTGTGTSYEQYF. As DNA, the CDR3 is TGCGCCAGCAGGACCGGGACAGGGACTTCCTACGAGCAGTACTTC.

The rearrangement links TRBV7-9 to TRBJ1-5, with D maybe TRBD1 (6 bases). This CDR3 contains 13 residues. V was cut by 5 bases and J by 6 bases, with 11 bases left in between. The germline gives CDR1 SEHNR, CDR2 FQNEAQ (reference sequence). The CDR3 nucleotides read TGTGCCAGCAGCCTGGACAGCGTTCAGCCCCAGCATTTT. It specifies CASSLDSVQPQHF.

The chain employs TRBV28 and TRBJ1-1; D uncertain. V was shortened by 6 bases and J by 4 bases, with 15 bases between the two germline ends. Germline V gives CDR1 MDHEN, CDR2 SYDVKM. The CDR3 has 14 amino acids. CDR3 residues: CASSPARRGTEAFF. CDR3 in DNA: TGTGCCAGCAGCCCGGCCCGACGGGGCACTGAAGCTTTCTTT.